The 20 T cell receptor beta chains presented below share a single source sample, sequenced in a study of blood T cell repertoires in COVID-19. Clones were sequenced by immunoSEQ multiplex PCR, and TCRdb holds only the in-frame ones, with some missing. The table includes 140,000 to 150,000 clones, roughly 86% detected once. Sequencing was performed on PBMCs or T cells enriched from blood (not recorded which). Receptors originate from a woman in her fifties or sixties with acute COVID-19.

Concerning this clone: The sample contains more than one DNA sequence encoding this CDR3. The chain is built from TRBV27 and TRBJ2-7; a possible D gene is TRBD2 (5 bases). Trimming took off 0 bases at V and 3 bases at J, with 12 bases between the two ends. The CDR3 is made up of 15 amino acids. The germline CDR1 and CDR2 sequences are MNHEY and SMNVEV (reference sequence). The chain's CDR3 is CASSLSLRGSYEQYF. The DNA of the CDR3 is TGTGCCAGCAGTTTATCCCTACGAGGGAGCTACGAGCAGTACTTC.

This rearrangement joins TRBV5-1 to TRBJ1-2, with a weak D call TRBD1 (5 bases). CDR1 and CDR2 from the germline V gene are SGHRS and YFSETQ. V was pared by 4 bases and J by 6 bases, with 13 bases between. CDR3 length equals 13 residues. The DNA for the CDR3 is TGCGCCAGCAGCACAATAACAGGAGATGGCTACACCTTC. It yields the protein CASSTITGDGYTF.

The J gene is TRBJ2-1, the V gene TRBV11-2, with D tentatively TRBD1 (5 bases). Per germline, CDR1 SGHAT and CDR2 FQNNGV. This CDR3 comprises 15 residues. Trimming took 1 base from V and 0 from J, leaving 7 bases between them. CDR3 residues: CASSLGTGSYNEQFF. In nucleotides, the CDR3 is TGTGCCAGCAGCTTAGGTACAGGCTCCTACAATGAGCAGTTCTTC. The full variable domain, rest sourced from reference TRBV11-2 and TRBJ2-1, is EAGVAQSPRYKIIEKRQSVAFWCNPISGHATLYWYQQILGQGPKLLIQFQNNGVVDDSQLPKDRFSAERLKGVDSTLKIQPAKLEDSAVYLCASSLGTGSYNEQFFGPGTRLTVL.

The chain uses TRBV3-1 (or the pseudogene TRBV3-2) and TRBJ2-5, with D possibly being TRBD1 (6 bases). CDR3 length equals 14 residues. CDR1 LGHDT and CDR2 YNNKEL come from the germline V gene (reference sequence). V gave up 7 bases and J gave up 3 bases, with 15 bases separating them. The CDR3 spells CASNPGQSKETQYF. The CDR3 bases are TGTGCCAGCAACCCCGGACAGTCTAAAGAGACCCAGTACTTC.

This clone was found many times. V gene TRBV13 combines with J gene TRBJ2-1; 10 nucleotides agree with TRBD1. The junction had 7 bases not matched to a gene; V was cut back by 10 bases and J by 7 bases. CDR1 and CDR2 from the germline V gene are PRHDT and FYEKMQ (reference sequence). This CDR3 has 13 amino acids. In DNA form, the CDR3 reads TGTGCCACCAAGACAGGGGGCGGGAATGAGCAGTTCTTC. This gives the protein CATKTGGGNEQFF.

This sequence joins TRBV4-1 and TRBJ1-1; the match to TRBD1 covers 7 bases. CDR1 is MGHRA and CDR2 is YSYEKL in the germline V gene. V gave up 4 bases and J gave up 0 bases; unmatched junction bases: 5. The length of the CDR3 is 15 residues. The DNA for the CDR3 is TGCGCCAGCAGCCGGGGACAGACCATGAACACTGAAGCTTTCTTT. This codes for CASSRGQTMNTEAFF.

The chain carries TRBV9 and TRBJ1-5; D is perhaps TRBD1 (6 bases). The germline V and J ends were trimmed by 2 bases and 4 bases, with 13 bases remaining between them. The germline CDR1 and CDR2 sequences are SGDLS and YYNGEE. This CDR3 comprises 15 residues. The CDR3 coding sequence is TGTGCCAGCAGCGTCACAGGGTTCGAAAATCAGCCCCAGCATTTT. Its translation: CASSVTGFENQPQHF.

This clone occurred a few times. CDR3: CASSDRFGSPSYEQYF. DNA of the CDR3: TGTGCCAGCAGTGATCGGTTCGGGAGCCCCTCCTACGAGCAGTACTTC. V and J are TRBV2 and TRBJ2-7; D possibly corresponds to TRBD2 (6 bases). Germline CDR1 SNHLY, CDR2 FYNNEI. V lost 3 bases, J lost 0 bases, and 15 bases lay in between. This CDR3 has 16 residues.

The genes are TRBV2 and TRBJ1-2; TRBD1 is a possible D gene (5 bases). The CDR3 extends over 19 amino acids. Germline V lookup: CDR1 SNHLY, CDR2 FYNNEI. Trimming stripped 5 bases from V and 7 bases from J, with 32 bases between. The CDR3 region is CASSPQLDSSRGSYGGYTF. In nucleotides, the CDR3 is TGTGCCAGCAGTCCCCAGCTAGACAGCTCCCGCGGTTCCTATGGTGGCTACACCTTC.

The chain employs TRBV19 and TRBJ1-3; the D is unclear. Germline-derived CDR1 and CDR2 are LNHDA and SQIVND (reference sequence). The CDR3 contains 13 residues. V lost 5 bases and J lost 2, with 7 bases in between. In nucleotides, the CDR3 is TGTGCCAGTAGTGGAGGGACTGGAAACACCATATATTTT. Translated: CASSGGTGNTIYF.

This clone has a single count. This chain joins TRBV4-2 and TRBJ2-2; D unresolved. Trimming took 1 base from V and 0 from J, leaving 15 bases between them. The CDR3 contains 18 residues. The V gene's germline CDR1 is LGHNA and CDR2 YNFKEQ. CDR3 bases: TGTGCCAGCAGCCAAGCTATCTCCACGATAGCGAACACCGGGGAGCTGTTTTTT. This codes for CASSQAISTIANTGELFF.

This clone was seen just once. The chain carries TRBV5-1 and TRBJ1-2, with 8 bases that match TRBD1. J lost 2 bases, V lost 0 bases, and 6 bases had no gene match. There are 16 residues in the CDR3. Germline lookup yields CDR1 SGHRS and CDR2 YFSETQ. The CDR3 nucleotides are TGCGCCAGCAGCTTGGGAGGACAGGGAGAAAACTATGGCTACACCTTC. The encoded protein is CASSLGGQGENYGYTF.

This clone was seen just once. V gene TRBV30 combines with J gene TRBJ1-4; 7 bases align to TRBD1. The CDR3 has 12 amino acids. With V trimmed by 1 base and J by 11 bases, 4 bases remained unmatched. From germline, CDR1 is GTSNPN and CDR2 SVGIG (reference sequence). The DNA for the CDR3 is TGTGCCTGGAGTGCAGAGGGACAGAAACTGTTTTTT. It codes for CAWSAEGQKLFF. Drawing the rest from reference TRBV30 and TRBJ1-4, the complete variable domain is SQTIHQWPATLVQPVGSPLSLECTVEGTSNPNLYWYRQAAGRGLQLLFYSVGIGQISSEVPQNLSASRPQDRQFILSSKKLLLSDSGFYLCAWSAEGQKLFFGSGTQLSVL.

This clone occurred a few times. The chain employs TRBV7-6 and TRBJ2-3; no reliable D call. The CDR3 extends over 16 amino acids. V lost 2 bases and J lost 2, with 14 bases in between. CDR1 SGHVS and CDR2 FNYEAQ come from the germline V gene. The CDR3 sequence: CASSLRHGLHTDTQYF. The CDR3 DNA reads TGTGCCAGCAGCTTAAGACATGGGCTACACACAGATACGCAGTATTTT.

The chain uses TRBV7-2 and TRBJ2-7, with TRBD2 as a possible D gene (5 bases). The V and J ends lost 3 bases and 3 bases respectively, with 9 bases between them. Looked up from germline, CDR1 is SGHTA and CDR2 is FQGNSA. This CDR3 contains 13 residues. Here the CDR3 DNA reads TGTGCCAGCAGCTTCTCTCGGGGCTACGAGCAGTACTTC. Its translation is CASSFSRGYEQYF.

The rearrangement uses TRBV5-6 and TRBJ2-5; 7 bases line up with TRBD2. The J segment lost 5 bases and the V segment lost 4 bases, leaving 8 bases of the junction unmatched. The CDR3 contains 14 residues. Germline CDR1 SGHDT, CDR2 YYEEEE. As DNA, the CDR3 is TGTGCCAGCAGCGGGCCCCTGGGGGGGGAGACCCAGTACTTC. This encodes CASSGPLGGETQYF. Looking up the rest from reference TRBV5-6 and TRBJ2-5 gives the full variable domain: DAGVTQSPTHLIKTRGQQVTLRCSPKSGHDTVSWYQQALGQGPQFIFQYYEEEERQRGNFPDRFSGHQFPNYSSELNVNALLLGDSALYLCASSGPLGGETQYFGPGTRLLVL.

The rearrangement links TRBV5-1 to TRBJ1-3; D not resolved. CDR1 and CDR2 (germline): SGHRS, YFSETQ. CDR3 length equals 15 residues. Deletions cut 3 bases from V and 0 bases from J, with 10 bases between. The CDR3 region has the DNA TGCGCCAGCAGCTCCAACGGGATCTCTGGAAACACCATATATTTT. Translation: CASSSNGISGNTIYF.

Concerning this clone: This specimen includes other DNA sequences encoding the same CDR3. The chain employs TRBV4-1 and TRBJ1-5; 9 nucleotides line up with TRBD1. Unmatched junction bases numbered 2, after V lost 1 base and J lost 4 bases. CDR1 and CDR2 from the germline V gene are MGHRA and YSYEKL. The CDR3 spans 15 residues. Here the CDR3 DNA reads TGCGCCAGCAGCCAAGTTGGGACAGGGAATCAGCCCCAGCATTTT. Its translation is CASSQVGTGNQPQHF.

CDR3 nucleotides: TGTGCCAGCAGTGGCGGGGGGGCGCGGGAGACCCAGTACTTC. This sequence encodes CASSGGGARETQYF. This chain links TRBV3-1 (or the pseudogene TRBV3-2) with TRBJ2-5, with TRBD2 matching over 9 bases. This CDR3 comprises 14 residues. In germline, CDR1 is LGHDT, CDR2 YNNKEL (reference sequence). Trimming cost V 6 bases and J 5 bases; bases outside gene matches: 7.

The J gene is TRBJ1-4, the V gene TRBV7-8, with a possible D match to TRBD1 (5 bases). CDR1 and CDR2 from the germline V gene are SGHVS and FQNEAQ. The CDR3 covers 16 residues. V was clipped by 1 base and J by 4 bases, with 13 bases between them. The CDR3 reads CASSLEGAAGNEKLFF. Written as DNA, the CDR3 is TGTGCCAGCAGCTTAGAAGGGGCAGCTGGTAATGAAAAACTGTTTTTT.